A selection of T cell receptor beta chains follows, all from one sample in a study of control samples from healthy donors and cancer patients. Libraries were prepared by immunoSEQ multiplex PCR; TCRdb keeps only in-frame clonotypes and omits some of them. The sample has about 110,000 clones, about nine tenths seen once. Specimen: blood. Receptors were obtained from a human donor in good health. The donor label of this sample is uncertain. CDR3s include the opening cysteine and the closing phenylalanine or tryptophan. A D gene is named only where the DNA matches it firmly. Not all rows give a size; the values are once, few, many and, for expanded clones, a class.

cdr3_nt: TGTGCCAGCAGTTCCCCCGCAGCGGGGGGACCCCCAGATACGCAGTATTTT
cdr3_aa: CASSSPAAGGPPDTQYF
j_call: TRBJ2-3
d_call: TRBD2
clone_size: NA
v_call: TRBV28
cdr3_length: 17

cdr3_nt: TGTGCCAGCAGGCCTCCAGGGGGCCACACTGAAGCTTTCTTT
cdr3_aa: CASRPPGGHTEAFF
j_call: TRBJ1-1
d_call: TRBD1
clone_size: NA
v_call: TRBV6-2/TRBV6-3
cdr3_length: 14

cdr3_nt: TGTGCCAGCAGCGACAGGGGAAGGTGGGATGAAAAACTGTTTTTT
cdr3_aa: CASSDRGRWDEKLFF
j_call: TRBJ1-4
d_call: TRBD1
clone_size: NA
v_call: TRBV13
cdr3_length: 15

cdr3_nt: TGTGCCAGTCCAACTTCGAGGGAAAGGTCTGGCTACACCTTC
cdr3_aa: CASPTSRERSGYTF
j_call: TRBJ1-2
d_call: NA
clone_size: few
v_call: TRBV2
cdr3_length: 14

cdr3_nt: TGTGCCAGCTCACCAGAGTTTGGGACAGGACAGTTCGCCGGGGAGCTGTTTTTT
cdr3_aa: CASSPEFGTGQFAGELFF
j_call: TRBJ2-2
d_call: TRBD1
clone_size: NA
v_call: TRBV18
cdr3_length: 18

cdr3_nt: TGCGCCAGCAGTGTCAATCTACTAGCGGGGGAATTTGCCTACGAGCAGTACTTC
cdr3_aa: CASSVNLLAGEFAYEQYF
j_call: TRBJ2-7
d_call: TRBD2
clone_size: NA
v_call: TRBV10-1
cdr3_length: 18

cdr3_nt: TGTGCCAGCAGCTTGTGGGGTGGCAGCGATAATGAAAAACTGTTTTTT
cdr3_aa: CASSLWGGSDNEKLFF
j_call: TRBJ1-4
d_call: NA
clone_size: NA
v_call: TRBV5-4
cdr3_length: 16

cdr3_nt: TGTGCCAGCAGTCCCCGTTTAGCGGCAACAGATACGCAGTATTTT
cdr3_aa: CASSPRLAATDTQYF
j_call: TRBJ2-3
d_call: NA
clone_size: NA
v_call: TRBV27
cdr3_length: 15

cdr3_nt: TGTGCCAGCAGCACGACTAGCGGGGGTTCCTACGAGCAGTACTTC
cdr3_aa: CASSTTSGGSYEQYF
j_call: TRBJ2-7
d_call: TRBD2
clone_size: NA
v_call: TRBV6-2/TRBV6-3
cdr3_length: 15

cdr3_nt: TGCGCCAGCGGGACAGGGAACACTGAAGCTTTCTTT
cdr3_aa: CASGTGNTEAFF
j_call: TRBJ1-1
d_call: TRBD1
clone_size: once
v_call: TRBV10-2
cdr3_length: 12

cdr3_nt: TGTGCCAGCAGGAACGCGGGGGGTGAAGCTTTCTTT
cdr3_aa: CASRNAGGEAFF
j_call: TRBJ1-1
d_call: NA
clone_size: NA
v_call: TRBV3-1/TRBV3-2
cdr3_length: 12

cdr3_nt: TGCGCCAGCGGCCCTGCAATAAGTGGGGGTCCAGATACGCAGTATTTT
cdr3_aa: CASGPAISGGPDTQYF
j_call: TRBJ2-3
d_call: NA
clone_size: NA
v_call: TRBV10-1
cdr3_length: 16

cdr3_nt: TGTGCCAGCTCAGCCGGGACTCCTCGCGACGAGCAGTACTTC
cdr3_aa: CASSAGTPRDEQYF
j_call: TRBJ2-7
d_call: NA
clone_size: once
v_call: TRBV18
cdr3_length: 14

cdr3_nt: TGTGCCAGCAGCTTGGGGGGGTTCAGCGCCCACAGGGGCGAGCAGTACTTC
cdr3_aa: CASSLGGFSAHRGEQYF
j_call: TRBJ2-7
d_call: TRBD1
clone_size: NA
v_call: TRBV5-4
cdr3_length: 17

cdr3_nt: TGTGCCAGTACCTGGCGGGGTTCCAACACTGAAGCTTTCTTT
cdr3_aa: CASTWRGSNTEAFF
j_call: TRBJ1-1
d_call: NA
clone_size: NA
v_call: TRBV19
cdr3_length: 14

cdr3_nt: TGTGCCAGCAGTCTCGACCGGGGCGACAATGGGCAGTTCTTC
cdr3_aa: CASSLDRGDNGQFF
j_call: TRBJ2-1
d_call: NA
clone_size: NA
v_call: TRBV28
cdr3_length: 14

cdr3_nt: TGTGCCAGCAGCTTAGAACTTCGGACCGGGGAGCTGTTTTTT
cdr3_aa: CASSLELRTGELFF
j_call: TRBJ2-2
d_call: NA
clone_size: NA
v_call: TRBV7-9
cdr3_length: 14

cdr3_nt: TGTGCCAGCAGCTTTGGGTACAGGGTACTCCAAGAGACCCAGTACTTC
cdr3_aa: CASSFGYRVLQETQYF
j_call: TRBJ2-5
d_call: NA
clone_size: NA
v_call: TRBV7-9
cdr3_length: 16

cdr3_nt: TGTGCCAGCAGTGAATATAACGGGGGCTACCAAGAGACCCAGTACTTC
cdr3_aa: CASSEYNGGYQETQYF
j_call: TRBJ2-5
d_call: NA
clone_size: NA
v_call: TRBV25-1
cdr3_length: 16

cdr3_nt: TGTGCCAGCAGCCTCGGAAGCGGGGGGGCATCGGAAGATACGCAGTATTTT
cdr3_aa: CASSLGSGGASEDTQYF
j_call: TRBJ2-3
d_call: TRBD2
clone_size: NA
v_call: TRBV5-4
cdr3_length: 17

cdr3_nt: TGTGCCAGCGTTGGCGGCGGGTCCTACGAGCAGTACTTC
cdr3_aa: CASVGGGSYEQYF
j_call: TRBJ2-7
d_call: NA
clone_size: once
v_call: TRBV3-1/TRBV3-2
cdr3_length: 13

cdr3_nt: TGCGCCAGCAGCGAAGGCACCGGGGAGCTGTTTTTT
cdr3_aa: CASSEGTGELFF
j_call: TRBJ2-2
d_call: NA
clone_size: NA
v_call: TRBV10-1
cdr3_length: 12

cdr3_nt: TGTGCCAGTAGTGCGGACGCTAACTATGGCTACACCTTC
cdr3_aa: CASSADANYGYTF
j_call: TRBJ1-2
d_call: NA
clone_size: NA
v_call: TRBV19
cdr3_length: 13

cdr3_nt: TGTGCCATCAGGGAACCGGGACAGGGGATCGATACGCAGTATTTT
cdr3_aa: CAIREPGQGIDTQYF
j_call: TRBJ2-3
d_call: TRBD1
clone_size: once
v_call: TRBV10-3
cdr3_length: 15

cdr3_nt: TGTGCCAGTAATGCGGGGGCCGGGGAGACCCAGTACTTC
cdr3_aa: CASNAGAGETQYF
j_call: TRBJ2-5
d_call: NA
clone_size: NA
v_call: TRBV19
cdr3_length: 13

cdr3_nt: TGTGCCAGCAGTGTAGCTTACTATAATTCACCCCTCCACTTT
cdr3_aa: CASSVAYYNSPLHF
j_call: TRBJ1-6
d_call: NA
clone_size: once
v_call: TRBV28
cdr3_length: 14